The sequence of this T cell receptor beta chain was determined in a study of T cells in Graves' hyperthyroidism and ophthalmopathy. No progression to ophthalmopathy during 18 months of follow-up defined stable disease. In making diagnoses, clinical symptoms, serum thyroxine and TRAb, thyroid ultrasound and orbital computed tomography were all used. Study outcomes and limitations: In the analysis, a 13 V-J model separated ophthalmopathy from stable hyperthyroidism. Most thyroid clonotypes with frequency above 0.001 were detected in blood.

Many counts were recorded for this clonotype. Its antigen remains unidentified. V lost 7 bases and J lost 4, with 15 bases in between. This CDR3 region has 14 residues. Amplified TCR beta CDR3 regions derived from RNA transcripts. TCR CDR3 underwent first-round RT-PCR with the HTBI primer set. MiXCR was run by TCRdb on the multiplex PCR reads, yielding one entry per CDR3 protein. The data show approximately 740,000 distinct CDR3 sequences, approximately 14% seen once. This sequence joins TRBV12-3 or TRBV12-4 and TRBJ2-3; D possibly corresponds to TRBD1 (6 bases). The sequenced sample consisted of blood. The TCR was taken from a young woman with Graves' hyperthyroidism. The CDR3 region has the DNA TGTGCCAGCAACACAGGGAATAAGGCAGATACGCAGTATTTT. Its protein product is CASNTGNKADTQYF.